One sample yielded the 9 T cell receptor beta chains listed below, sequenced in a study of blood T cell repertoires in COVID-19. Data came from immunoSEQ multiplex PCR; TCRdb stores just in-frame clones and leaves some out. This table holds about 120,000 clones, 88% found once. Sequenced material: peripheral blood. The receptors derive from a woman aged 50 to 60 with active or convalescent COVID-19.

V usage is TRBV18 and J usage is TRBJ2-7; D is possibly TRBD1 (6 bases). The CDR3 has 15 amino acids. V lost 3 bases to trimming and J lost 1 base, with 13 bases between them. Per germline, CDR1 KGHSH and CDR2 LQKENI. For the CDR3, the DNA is TGTGCCAGCTCACCGGGTACGGACAGTTCCTACGAGCAGTACTTC. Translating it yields CASSPGTDSSYEQYF.

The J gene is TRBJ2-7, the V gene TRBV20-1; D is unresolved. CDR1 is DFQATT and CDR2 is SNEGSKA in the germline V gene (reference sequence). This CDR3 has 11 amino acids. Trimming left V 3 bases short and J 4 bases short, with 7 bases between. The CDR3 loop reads CSASPRYEQYF. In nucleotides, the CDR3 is TGCAGTGCTAGCCCCCGGTACGAGCAGTACTTC.

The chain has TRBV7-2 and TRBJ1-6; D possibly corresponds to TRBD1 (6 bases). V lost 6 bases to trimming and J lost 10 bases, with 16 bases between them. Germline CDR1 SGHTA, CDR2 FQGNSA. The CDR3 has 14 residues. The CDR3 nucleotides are TGTGCCAGCAGGCGCGGACAGTTTGGCTCACCCCTCCACTTT. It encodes CASRRGQFGSPLHF.

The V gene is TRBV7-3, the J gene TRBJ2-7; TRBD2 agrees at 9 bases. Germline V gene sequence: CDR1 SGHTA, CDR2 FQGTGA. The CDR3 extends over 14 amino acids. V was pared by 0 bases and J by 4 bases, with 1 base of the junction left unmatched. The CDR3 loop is CASSLTSGGYEQYF. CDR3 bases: TGTGCCAGCAGCTTAACTAGCGGGGGATACGAGCAGTACTTC.

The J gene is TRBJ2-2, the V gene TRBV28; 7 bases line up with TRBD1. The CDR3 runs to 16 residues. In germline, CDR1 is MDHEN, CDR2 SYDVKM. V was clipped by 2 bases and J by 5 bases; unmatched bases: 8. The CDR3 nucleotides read TGTGCCAGCAGTTTAGAGACAGGGTTGGGAACCGGGGAGCTGTTTTTT. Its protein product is CASSLETGLGTGELFF. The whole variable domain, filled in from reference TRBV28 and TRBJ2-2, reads DVKVTQSSRYLVKRTGEKVFLECVQDMDHENMFWYRQDPGLGLRLIYFSYDVKMKEKGDIPEGYSVSREKKERFSLILESASTNQTSMYLCASSLETGLGTGELFFGEGSRLTVL.

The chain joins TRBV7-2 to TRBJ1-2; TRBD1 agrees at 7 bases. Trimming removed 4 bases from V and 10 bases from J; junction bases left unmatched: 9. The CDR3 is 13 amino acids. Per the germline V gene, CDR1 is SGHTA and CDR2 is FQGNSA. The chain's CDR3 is CASSSPNRGTYTF. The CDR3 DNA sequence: TGTGCCAGCAGCTCACCCAACAGGGGAACCTACACCTTC.

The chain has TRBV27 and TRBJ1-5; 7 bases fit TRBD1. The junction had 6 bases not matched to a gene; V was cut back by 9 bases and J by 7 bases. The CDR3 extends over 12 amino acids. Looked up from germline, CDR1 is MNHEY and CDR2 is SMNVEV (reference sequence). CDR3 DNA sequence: TGTGCCAGTAAGACAGGGACGCAGCCCCAGCATTTT. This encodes CASKTGTQPQHF.

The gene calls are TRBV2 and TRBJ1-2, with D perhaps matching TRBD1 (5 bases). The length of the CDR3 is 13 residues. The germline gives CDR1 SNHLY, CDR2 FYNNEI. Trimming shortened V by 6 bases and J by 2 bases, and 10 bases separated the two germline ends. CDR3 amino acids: CASSRDSNYGYTF. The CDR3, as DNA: TGTGCCAGCAGCCGGGACTCCAACTATGGCTACACCTTC.

This chain's CDR3 is CASSARKLPTDTQYF. CDR3 in DNA: TGTGCCAGCAGCGCTCGCAAACTACCGACAGATACGCAGTATTTT. The gene calls are TRBV28 and TRBJ2-3, with no clear D. V lost 6 bases to trimming and J lost 3 bases, with 16 bases between them. Germline V gene lookup returns CDR1 MDHEN and CDR2 SYDVKM. The CDR3 runs 15 residues.